The 18 T cell receptor beta chains in this list originate from one sample, sequenced in a study of blood T cell repertoires in COVID-19. TCRdb's copy holds only in-frame clones and misses some; the assay was immunoSEQ multiplex PCR. This table holds about 130,000 clones, more than 80% found once. The sequencing input was peripheral blood. The receptor set was obtained from a human donor in a cohort sampled during active COVID-19.

The chain is built from TRBV19 and TRBJ2-5; no reliable D call. Per the germline V gene, CDR1 is LNHDA and CDR2 is SQIVND (reference sequence). V was trimmed by 5 bases and J by 1 base, leaving 14 bases between them. The CDR3 loop spans 15 amino acids. The CDR3 sequence is CASSSRALGQETQYF. The CDR3 region has the DNA TGTGCCAGTAGTTCTCGAGCGTTAGGCCAAGAGACCCAGTACTTC.

The chain combines TRBV3-1 (or the pseudogene TRBV3-2) with TRBJ1-4; 10 bases match TRBD1. The CDR3 is made up of 15 amino acids. Germline CDR1 and CDR2: LGHDT and YNNKEL (reference sequence). The V and J ends lost 4 bases and 8 bases, in that order; junction bases with no gene match: 7. In DNA, the CDR3 is TGTGCCAGCAGCCGGCCCGGGACAGGGGACGAAAAACTGTTTTTT. Encoded protein: CASSRPGTGDEKLFF.

The chain employs TRBV7-9 and TRBJ1-1; D unresolved. Germline-derived CDR1 and CDR2 are SEHNR and FQNEAQ (reference sequence). V was pared by 3 bases and J by 7 bases, with 21 bases between. CDR3 size: 16 residues. For the CDR3, the DNA is TGTGCCAGCAGCTTGCGGGTTTCAATCGTGAGTGATGAAGCTTTCTTT. Its translation is CASSLRVSIVSDEAFF. Combining the CDR3 with reference TRBV7-9 and TRBJ1-1 gives the whole variable domain DTGVSQNPRHKITKRGQNVTFRCDPISEHNRLYWYRQTLGQGPEFLTYFQNEAQLEKSRLLSDRFSAERPKGSFSTLEIQRTEQGDSAMYLCASSLRVSIVSDEAFFGQGTRLTVV.

This chain links TRBV7-2 with TRBJ2-1; the match to TRBD1 covers 7 bases. The CDR3 sequence is 15 residues long. Per the germline V gene, CDR1 is SGHTA and CDR2 is FQGNSA. After removal of 3 bases from V and 3 bases from J, the junction contained 5 bases not matched to a gene. Here the CDR3 reads CASSFRQGNYNEQFF. The CDR3, as DNA: TGTGCCAGCAGCTTTCGACAGGGTAACTACAATGAGCAGTTCTTC.

This chain links TRBV10-1 with TRBJ1-5; 7 bases align to TRBD1. V shed 3 bases, J shed 6 bases, and the junction held 2 bases outside the gene matches. CDR1 WNHNN and CDR2 SYGVQD come from the germline V gene (reference sequence). The CDR3 has 13 amino acids. CDR3 DNA sequence: TGCGCCAGCAGTGAAGACAGGGCTCAGCCCCAGCATTTT. Translation gives CASSEDRAQPQHF.

The rearrangement links TRBV9 to TRBJ2-1, with unresolved D. This CDR3 comprises 13 residues. Germline CDR1 SGDLS, CDR2 YYNGEE. Between the trimmed V and J ends, which lost 2 bases and 8 bases, there was a span of 11 bases. The chain's CDR3 is CASSVGWRDEQFF. The DNA of the CDR3 is TGTGCCAGCAGCGTGGGCTGGCGCGATGAGCAGTTCTTC.

The rearrangement links TRBV6-5 to TRBJ1-3; maybe TRBD1 (6 bases). CDR3 length: 14 amino acids. Germline V gene data show CDR1 as MNHEY and CDR2 as SVGAGI. V dropped 2 bases and J dropped 1 base, with 6 bases sitting between them. The CDR3 coding sequence is TGTGCCAGCAGTTACACAGGGTCTGGAAACACCATATATTTT. Amino acids: CASSYTGSGNTIYF.

This clone was picked up a small number of times. In DNA form, the CDR3 reads TGCGCCAGCAGCTTGGCCCTTCGGCAGGGGGTGGATACGCAGTATTTT. This translates into CASSLALRQGVDTQYF. The chain links TRBV5-1 to TRBJ2-3, with 7 bases aligning to TRBD1. The CDR3 contains 16 residues. The V gene end was trimmed by 0 bases and the J gene end by 6 bases; junction bases not matched to a gene: 10. Germline CDR1 and CDR2: SGHRS and YFSETQ.

This chain links TRBV9 with TRBJ2-2; D remains ambiguous. Germline lookup yields CDR1 SGDLS and CDR2 YYNGEE. V gave up 0 bases and J gave up 4 bases, with 7 bases separating them. This CDR3 contains 14 residues. CDR3 loop: CASSVGRITGELFF. In DNA form, the CDR3 reads TGTGCCAGCAGCGTAGGCAGGATCACCGGGGAGCTGTTTTTT.

V and J are TRBV30 and TRBJ2-3, with 8 bases matching TRBD2. This CDR3 spans 15 amino acids. The germline gives CDR1 GTSNPN, CDR2 SVGIG (reference sequence). V dropped 5 bases and J dropped 5; count of bases not matched to a gene: 12. The CDR3 loop reads CAWGDLGLGGDTQYF. As DNA, the CDR3 is TGTGCCTGGGGCGACCTGGGACTAGGGGGAGATACGCAGTATTTT. Full variable domain (missing parts from reference TRBV30 and TRBJ2-3): SQTIHQWPATLVQPVGSPLSLECTVEGTSNPNLYWYRQAAGRGLQLLFYSVGIGQISSEVPQNLSASRPQDRQFILSSKKLLLSDSGFYLCAWGDLGLGGDTQYFGPGTRLTVL.

The chain uses TRBV10-3 and TRBJ2-3; D is uncertain. Germline CDR1 ENHRY, CDR2 SYGVKD. The V end was cut by 6 bases, the J end by 5 bases, with 6 bases between. CDR3 size: 11 residues. The CDR3 loop is CAISSVDTQYF. The CDR3 nucleotides are TGTGCCATCAGCTCCGTAGATACGCAGTATTTT.

The gene calls are TRBV6-5 and TRBJ1-4; 8 bases align to TRBD1. This CDR3 has 14 amino acids. V gave up 6 bases and J gave up 6 bases; unmatched junction bases: 6. Germline CDR1 reads MNHEY; CDR2 reads SVGAGI. CDR3 nucleotide sequence: TGTGCCAGCAGATCCTCAGGGGGCGATGAAAAACTGTTTTTT. This encodes CASRSSGGDEKLFF.

To note about this clone: Other DNA sequences within the sample encode an identical CDR3. The CDR3 DNA reads TGTGCCAGCAGCCCCGATGGCGGAAGCACAGATACGCAGTATTTT. Its translation is CASSPDGGSTDTQYF. This chain connects TRBV7-2 to TRBJ2-3, with D unclear. V lost 5 bases and J 0 bases, leaving 12 bases between the germline ends. CDR1 is SGHTA and CDR2 is FQGNSA in the germline V gene. The CDR3 runs 15 residues.

The CDR3 sequence: CASSLWPGTEYGYTF. The CDR3 nucleotides are TGTGCCAGCAGCTTATGGCCTGGGACAGAATATGGCTACACCTTC. This chain connects TRBV7-2 to TRBJ1-2; 7 positions match TRBD1. Trimming at V came to 2 bases and at J to 5 bases, leaving 8 bases not matched to a gene. The germline CDR1 and CDR2 sequences are SGHTA and FQGNSA. There are 15 residues in the CDR3.

This chain uses TRBV5-1 with TRBJ2-1; 8 nucleotides align to TRBD2. With V trimmed by 2 bases and J by 6 bases, 4 bases remained unmatched. The CDR3 covers 14 residues. Germline lookup yields CDR1 SGHRS and CDR2 YFSETQ. CDR3 nucleotides: TGCGCCAGCAGCTTTTGGCGGGAGGCCAATGAGCAGTTCTTC. Its protein is CASSFWREANEQFF.

The chain is built from TRBV11-2 and TRBJ1-4; 7 bases match TRBD1. J lost 6 bases, V lost 5 bases, and 6 bases had no gene match. The CDR3 covers 14 residues. Looked up from germline, CDR1 is SGHAT and CDR2 is FQNNGV. CDR3 in amino acids: CASSLQGIDEKLFF. In DNA, the CDR3 is TGTGCCAGCAGCCTACAGGGGATCGATGAAAAACTGTTTTTT.

Points on this clone: This sample includes further DNA sequences coding for the same CDR3. This chain joins TRBV9 and TRBJ2-1; tentative D call: TRBD2 (5 bases). CDR1 SGDLS and CDR2 YYNGEE come from the germline V gene. Trimming removed 2 bases from V and 2 bases from J, with 11 bases in between. The CDR3 covers 15 residues. As DNA, the CDR3 is TGTGCCAGCAGCGTGGGCGGGTCCACCTACAATGAGCAGTTCTTC. Its translation: CASSVGGSTYNEQFF.

The chain carries TRBV7-8 and TRBJ2-7; possible D gene TRBD2, 6 bases. The CDR3 is made up of 15 amino acids. The V gene's germline CDR1 is SGHVS and CDR2 FQNEAQ. The V end was cut by 3 bases, the J end by 0 bases, with 12 bases between. CDR3 DNA: TGTGCCAGCAGCTTGGGTGCGGGGAGCTCCTACGAGCAGTACGTC. The encoded protein is CASSLGAGSSYEQYV.